This T cell receptor beta chain originates from a study of T cells in Graves' hyperthyroidism and ophthalmopathy. This CDR3 comprises 14 residues. The germline gives CDR1 SGHRS, CDR2 YFSETQ. V gave up 4 bases and J gave up 1 base; unmatched junction bases: 4. RNA transcripts served as the template for amplifying TCR beta CDR3 regions. With the HTBI primer set, the TCR CDR3 went through a first round of RT-PCR. TCRdb analysed the multiplex PCR reads with MiXCR anew, one entry per CDR3 protein. The sample shows roughly 560,000 distinct CDR3 sequences, about 15% of them seen only once. This clonotype was found a few times. Around 9.9 ml of fresh peripheral blood supplied the PBMCs.

This clonotype was sampled from a woman aged 40 to 50 with Graves' ophthalmopathy. V usage is TRBV5-1 and J usage is TRBJ1-1, with TRBD1 identical over 7 bases. Source material: blood. The CDR3 sequence: CASSGRQGNTEAFF. The DNA for the CDR3 is TGCGCCAGCAGCGGGAGACAGGGGAACACTGAAGCTTTCTTT.